In its sample, the clone carrying this TCR beta chain was seen a few times. Antigen unknown. Sequencing libraries made from TCR beta cDNA carried unique molecular identifiers. TCRdb analysed the PCR reads with MiXCR anew, one entry per CDR3 protein. In the table there are approximately 660,000 distinct CDR3 sequences, roughly three fifths of which are singletons. Germline V gene data show CDR1 as DFQATT and CDR2 as SNEGSKA (reference sequence). V was pared by 3 bases and J by 0 bases, with 9 bases of the junction left unmatched. This CDR3 has 17 residues. This sample was included in a study of post-analysis software for immune sequencing data. Overall study results and limits: Five or six TRBV segments were more frequent in patients than controls; TRBV5-6, TRBV5-1 and TRBV20-1 belonged to this group.

Source material: blood. The chain is built from TRBV20-1 and TRBJ1-4; TRBD1 agrees at 8 bases. The receptor was isolated from a girl aged 2-9 years with multiple sclerosis. Here the CDR3 DNA reads TGCAGTGCTAGCCTCCGGGACAGGACCTCAACTAATGAAAAACTGTTTTTT. It encodes CSASLRDRTSTNEKLFF.